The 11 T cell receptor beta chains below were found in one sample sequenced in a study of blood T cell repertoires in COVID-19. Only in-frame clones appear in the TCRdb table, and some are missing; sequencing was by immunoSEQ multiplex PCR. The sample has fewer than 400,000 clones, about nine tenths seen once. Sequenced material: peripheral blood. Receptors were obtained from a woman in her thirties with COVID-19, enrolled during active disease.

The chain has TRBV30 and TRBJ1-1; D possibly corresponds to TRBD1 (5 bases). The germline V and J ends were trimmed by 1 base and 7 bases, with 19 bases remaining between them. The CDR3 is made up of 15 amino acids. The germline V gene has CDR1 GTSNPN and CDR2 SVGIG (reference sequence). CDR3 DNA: TGTGCCTGGAGTGGGGGCCGGGGTCTGGGGGGTGAAGCTTTCTTT. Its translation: CAWSGGRGLGGEAFF.

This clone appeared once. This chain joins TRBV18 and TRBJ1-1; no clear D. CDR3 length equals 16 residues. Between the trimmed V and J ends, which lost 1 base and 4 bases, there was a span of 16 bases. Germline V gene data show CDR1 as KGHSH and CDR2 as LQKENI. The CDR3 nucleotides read TGTGCCAGCTCACCACTTACGGGAAGGCGGTCCACTGAAGCTTTCTTT. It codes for CASSPLTGRRSTEAFF. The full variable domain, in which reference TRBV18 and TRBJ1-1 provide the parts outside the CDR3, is NAGVMQNPRHLVRRRGQEARLRCSPMKGHSHVYWYRQLPEEGLKFMVYLQKENIIDESGMPKERFSAEFPKEGPSILRIQQVVRGDSAAYFCASSPLTGRRSTEAFFGQGTRLTVV.

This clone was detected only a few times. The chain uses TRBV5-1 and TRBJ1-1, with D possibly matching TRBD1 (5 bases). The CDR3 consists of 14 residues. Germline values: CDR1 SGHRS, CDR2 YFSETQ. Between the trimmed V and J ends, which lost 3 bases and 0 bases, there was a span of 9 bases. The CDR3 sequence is CASSSDSLNTEAFF. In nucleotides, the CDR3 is TGCGCCAGCAGCTCCGACAGCCTGAACACTGAAGCTTTCTTT.

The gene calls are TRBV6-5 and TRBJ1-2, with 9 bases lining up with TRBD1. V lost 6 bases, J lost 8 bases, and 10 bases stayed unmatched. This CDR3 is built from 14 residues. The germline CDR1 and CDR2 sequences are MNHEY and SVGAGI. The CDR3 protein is CASRPRDRVMGYTF. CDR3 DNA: TGTGCCAGCAGACCCAGGGACAGGGTCATGGGCTACACCTTC.

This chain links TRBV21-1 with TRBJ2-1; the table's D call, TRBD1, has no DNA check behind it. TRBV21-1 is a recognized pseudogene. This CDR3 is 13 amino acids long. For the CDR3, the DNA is TGTGCCAGCACGAGGACAGGGGGCAATGAGCAGTTCTTC. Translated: CASTRTGGNEQFF.

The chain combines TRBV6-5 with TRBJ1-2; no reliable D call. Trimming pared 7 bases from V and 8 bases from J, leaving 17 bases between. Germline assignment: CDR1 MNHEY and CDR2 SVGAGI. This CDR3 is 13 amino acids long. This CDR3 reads CASIPWATKGYTF. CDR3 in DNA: TGTGCCAGCATTCCTTGGGCGACGAAGGGCTACACCTTC.

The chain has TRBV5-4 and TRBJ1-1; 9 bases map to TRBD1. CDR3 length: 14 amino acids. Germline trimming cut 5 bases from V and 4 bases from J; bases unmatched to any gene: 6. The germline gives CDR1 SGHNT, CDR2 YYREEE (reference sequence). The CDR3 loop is CASRRDRASTEAFF. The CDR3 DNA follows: TGTGCCAGCAGAAGGGACAGGGCCAGCACTGAAGCTTTCTTT.

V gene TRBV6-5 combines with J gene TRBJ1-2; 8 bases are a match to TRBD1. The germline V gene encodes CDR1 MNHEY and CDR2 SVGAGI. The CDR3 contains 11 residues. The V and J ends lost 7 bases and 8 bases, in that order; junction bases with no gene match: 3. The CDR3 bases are TGTGCCAGCACAGGGGGCTGGGGCTACACCTTC. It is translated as CASTGGWGYTF.

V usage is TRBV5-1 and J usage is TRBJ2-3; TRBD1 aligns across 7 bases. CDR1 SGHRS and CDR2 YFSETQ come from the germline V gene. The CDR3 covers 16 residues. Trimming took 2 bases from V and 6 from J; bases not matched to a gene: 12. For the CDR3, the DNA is TGCGCCAGCAGCTTACTGCGACAGGGAACGACCGATACGCAGTATTTT. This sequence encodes CASSLLRQGTTDTQYF.

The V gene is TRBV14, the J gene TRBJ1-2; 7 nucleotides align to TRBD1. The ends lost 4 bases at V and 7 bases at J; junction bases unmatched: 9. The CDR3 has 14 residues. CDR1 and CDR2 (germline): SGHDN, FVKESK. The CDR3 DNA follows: TGTGCCAGCAGCCCCCGACAGGGAAGTTTTGGCTACACCTTC. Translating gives CASSPRQGSFGYTF.

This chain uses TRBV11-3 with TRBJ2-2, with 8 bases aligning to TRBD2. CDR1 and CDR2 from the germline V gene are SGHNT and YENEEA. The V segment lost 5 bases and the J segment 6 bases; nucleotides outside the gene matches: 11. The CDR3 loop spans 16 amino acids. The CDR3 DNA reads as TGTGCCAGCAGCGGAGGTGGACTAGCACGTTCCGGGGAGCTGTTTTTT. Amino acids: CASSGGGLARSGELFF.